The next 19 T cell receptor beta chains were all read from a single sample in a study of T cell responses to AZD1222 COVID-19 vaccine. Libraries were prepared by immunoSEQ multiplex PCR; TCRdb keeps only in-frame clonotypes and omits some of them. Found here are approximately 56,000 clones, roughly 85% of them singletons; the top ten hold approximately 15%. The material sequenced was peripheral blood, taken on day 0 of AZD1222 vaccination. All receptors derive from an adult in good health.

As concerns this clone: A read error may account for a junction end that differs from germline. This chain links TRBV6-1 with TRBJ1-2; maybe TRBD1 (6 bases). Germline CDR1 and CDR2: MNHNS and SASEGT. This CDR3 comprises 14 residues. CDR3 nucleotides: TGTGCCAGCAGCGAAGCAAAGGGGGTGGGAGGCTACACCTTC. Amino acids: CASSEAKGVGGYTF.

This rearrangement joins TRBV18 to TRBJ1-1; 10 nucleotides match TRBD1. The CDR3 totals 16 residues. With 5 bases clipped from V and 7 bases from J, the junction kept 13 bases outside the gene matches. CDR1 is KGHSH, CDR2 LQKENI, per germline. The DNA for the CDR3 is TGTGCCAGCTCAGCCATCGGGACAGGGGACGGAGTTGAAGCTTTCTTT. Translating gives CASSAIGTGDGVEAFF.

This clone showed up just once. The V gene is TRBV4-2, the J gene TRBJ1-1; D possibly corresponds to TRBD1 (6 bases). Germline CDR1 is LGHNA and CDR2 is YNFKEQ. V dropped 1 base and J dropped 1 base, with 13 bases sitting between them. This CDR3 contains 16 residues. CDR3 in amino acids: CASSQVGGPGNTEAFF. The CDR3 coding sequence is TGTGCCAGCAGCCAAGTAGGGGGTCCAGGGAACACTGAAGCTTTCTTT.

The chain carries TRBV10-1 and TRBJ1-1; D unresolved. The CDR3 is 14 residues long. Looked up from germline, CDR1 is WNHNN and CDR2 is SYGVQD (reference sequence). V lost 11 bases to trimming and J lost 2 bases, with 18 bases between them. In DNA, the CDR3 is TGCGCCCGAAGCACTGGGGTCCATAACACTGAAGCTTTCTTT. It specifies CARSTGVHNTEAFF.

This sequence joins TRBV30 and TRBJ2-7, with D possibly being TRBD2 (5 bases). CDR3 length: 14 amino acids. The V end was cut by 2 bases, the J end by 7 bases, with 18 bases between. CDR1 and CDR2 (germline): GTSNPN, SVGIG (reference sequence). The chain's CDR3 is CAWSYGLRPEEQYF. In DNA form, the CDR3 reads TGTGCCTGGAGTTACGGACTGAGGCCAGAAGAGCAGTACTTC.

The V gene is TRBV9, the J gene TRBJ1-4, with D tentatively TRBD1 (6 bases). V dropped 3 bases and J dropped 10 bases, with 13 bases sitting between them. Germline V gene sequence: CDR1 SGDLS, CDR2 YYNGEE. This CDR3 is 13 amino acids long. The CDR3 region is CASSAGGAGKLFF. In nucleotides, the CDR3 is TGTGCCAGCAGCGCTGGGGGGGCTGGAAAACTGTTTTTT. Full variable domain (outside the CDR3, taken from reference TRBV9 and TRBJ1-4): DSGVTQTPKHLITATGQRVTLRCSPRSGDLSVYWYQQSLDQGLQFLIQYYNGEERAKGNILERFSAQQFPDLHSELNLSSLELGDSALYFCASSAGGAGKLFFGSGTQLSVL.

V gene TRBV28 combines with J gene TRBJ1-2; 8 nucleotides match TRBD1. Germline-derived CDR1 and CDR2 are MDHEN and SYDVKM. The CDR3 loop spans 13 amino acids. V was clipped by 5 bases and J by 8 bases; unmatched bases: 7. The CDR3 DNA is TGTGCCAGCAGTATCAGGGGGCGAGAGGGCTACACCTTC. This sequence encodes CASSIRGREGYTF.

The rearrangement links TRBV5-1 to TRBJ2-3, with D perhaps matching TRBD2 (6 bases). This CDR3 has 18 amino acids. Trimming shortened V by 0 bases and J by 7 bases, and 24 bases separated the two germline ends. CDR1 is SGHRS, CDR2 YFSETQ, per germline. The CDR3, as DNA: TGCGCCAGCAGCTTGGAACAGGAGGGGCCCAAAAAGGAGAATACGCAGTATTTT. Its protein product is CASSLEQEGPKKENTQYF. Looking up the rest from reference TRBV5-1 and TRBJ2-3 gives the full variable domain: KAGVTQTPRYLIKTRGQQVTLSCSPISGHRSVSWYQQTPGQGLQFLFEYFSETQRNKGNFPGRFSGRQFSNSRSEMNVSTLELGDSALYLCASSLEQEGPKKENTQYFGPGTRLTVL.

V is TRBV28 and J is TRBJ2-7; tentatively, D is TRBD1 (6 bases). Trimming removed 3 bases at V and 0 bases at J, with 15 bases between. This CDR3 has 16 amino acids. The V gene's germline CDR1 is MDHEN and CDR2 SYDVKM. The CDR3 loop reads CASSFYGTTTSYEQYF. CDR3 in DNA: TGTGCCAGCAGTTTCTACGGGACAACCACCTCCTACGAGCAGTACTTC.

This rearrangement joins TRBV21-1 to TRBJ2-3. TRBV21-1 is assigned pseudogene status. The CDR3 is 13 amino acids. CDR3 residues: CASSMSQEHTQYF. The CDR3 nucleotides read TGTGCCAGCAGTATGAGTCAGGAGCATACGCAGTATTTT.

This clone was seen a handful of times. The chain recombines TRBV4-2 with TRBJ2-1; 7 bases are a match to TRBD1. V lost 3 bases, J lost 5 bases, and 1 base stayed unmatched. The CDR3 is 13 amino acids. Germline lookup yields CDR1 LGHNA and CDR2 YNFKEQ. The CDR3 coding sequence is TGTGCCAGCAGCCATGACAGGGACAATGAGCAGTTCTTC. This sequence encodes CASSHDRDNEQFF.

This chain connects TRBV5-4 to TRBJ1-1; possible D gene TRBD1, 6 bases. V lost 4 bases and J 7 bases, leaving 14 bases between the germline ends. Germline CDR1 and CDR2: SGHNT and YYREEE (reference sequence). The CDR3 runs 13 residues. The CDR3 DNA sequence: TGTGCCAGCAGCCCTAGGGACAAACTTGAAGCTTTCTTT. Amino acid sequence: CASSPRDKLEAFF.

The V call is TRBV19, the J call TRBJ1-5; the D gene is possibly TRBD1 (6 bases). With 3 bases removed from V and 0 bases from J, the gap between germline ends came to 15 bases. CDR3 length: 17 residues. Germline V gene data show CDR1 as LNHDA and CDR2 as SQIVND (reference sequence). The CDR3 spells CASSISAGAVSNQPQHF. The CDR3, as DNA: TGTGCCAGTAGTATCTCGGCAGGGGCGGTTAGCAATCAGCCCCAGCATTTT. The variable domain in full, with the rest retrieved from reference TRBV19 and TRBJ1-5, is DGGITQSPKYLFRKEGQNVTLSCEQNLNHDAMYWYRQDPGQGLRLIYYSQIVNDFQKGDIAEGYSVSREKKESFPLTVTSAQKNPTAFYLCASSISAGAVSNQPQHFGDGTRLSIL.

On this clone: This sample includes further DNA sequences coding for the same CDR3. The chain is built from TRBV2 and TRBJ1-1, with TRBD1 matching 7 bases. After removal of 4 bases from V and 0 bases from J, the junction contained 2 bases not matched to a gene. This CDR3 is 14 amino acids long. Looked up from germline, CDR1 is SNHLY and CDR2 is FYNNEI. As DNA, the CDR3 is TGTGCCAGCAGTGTCGACAGGGTGAACACTGAAGCTTTCTTT. Its translation: CASSVDRVNTEAFF.

V gene TRBV5-6 combines with J gene TRBJ2-7; unclear D gene. Germline lookup yields CDR1 SGHDT and CDR2 YYEEEE. Trimming shortened V by 3 bases and J by 3 bases, and 13 bases separated the two germline ends. The CDR3 runs 14 residues. The CDR3 loop reads CASSWELTRYEQYF. The CDR3 bases are TGTGCCAGCAGCTGGGAACTAACTCGCTACGAGCAGTACTTC.

This clone was seen a handful of times. The V and J genes are TRBV3-1 (or the pseudogene TRBV3-2) and TRBJ2-3; D may be TRBD1 or TRBD2 (5 bases each). In germline, CDR1 is LGHDT, CDR2 YNNKEL (reference sequence). The CDR3 is made up of 14 amino acids. The V gene lost 4 bases and the J gene lost 2 bases, with 10 bases spanning the gap. The DNA of the CDR3 is TGTGCCAGCAGCCGGGGGACGATCACAGATACGCAGTATTTT. Translated, it gives CASSRGTITDTQYF.

V usage is TRBV12-3 or TRBV12-4 and J usage is TRBJ1-1; TRBD1 matches at 7 bases. The V segment lost 8 bases and the J segment 6 bases; nucleotides outside the gene matches: 9. This CDR3 contains 13 residues. This CDR3 is CASGQGGRAEAFF. In DNA form, the CDR3 reads TGTGCCAGCGGCCAGGGGGGGAGGGCTGAAGCTTTCTTT.

The chain joins TRBV5-6 to TRBJ2-7; possible D gene TRBD1, 5 bases. The CDR3 length is 15 residues. Germline lookup yields CDR1 SGHDT and CDR2 YYEEEE. V lost 0 bases to trimming and J lost 6 bases, with 16 bases between them. The CDR3 DNA reads TGTGCCAGCAGCTTGGTGGGCAGGGCCGTCTCCGAGCAGTACTTC. Translation gives CASSLVGRAVSEQYF.

The genes are TRBV5-4 and TRBJ2-2; D unclear. The CDR3 totals 14 residues. The germline V gene has CDR1 SGHNT and CDR2 YYREEE (reference sequence). The ends were cut back, 3 bases at V and 7 bases at J, with 13 bases in the middle. The CDR3 DNA sequence: TGTGCCAGCAGCTCTTGGACCCGCAACGGGGAGCTGTTTTTT. This codes for CASSSWTRNGELFF.